Detailed here is one T cell receptor beta chain. The sample is drawn from a study of blood T cells in healthy people across ages. The authors ran a second PCR of 7 to 11 cycles using a sample-barcoded 5' primer and a J-beta primer mix. TCRdb reanalysed the 5' RACE reads using MiXCR and keeps one entry per CDR3 protein. Here the sample spans 550,000 to 650,000 distinct CDR3 sequences, around a quarter being singletons. This sample was also put to use in a study of T cells of mothers and their children.

The sequenced sample was blood. This TCR came from a boy aged 2 to 9 in good health.

The CDR3 loop is CAWSLTGRRHTF. The CDR3 DNA sequence: TGTGCCTGGAGTCTCACCGGACGGCGACACACCTTC. The genes are TRBV30 and TRBJ1-2; D unclear. The CDR3 runs to 12 residues. Trimming cost V 2 bases and J 12 bases, with 16 bases left between them. The germline V gene has CDR1 GTSNPN and CDR2 SVGIG (reference sequence). Full variable domain (remainder filled in from reference TRBV30 and TRBJ1-2): SQTIHQWPATLVQPVGSPLSLECTVEGTSNPNLYWYRQAAGRGLQLLFYSVGIGQISSEVPQNLSASRPQDRQFILSSKKLLLSDSGFYLCAWSLTGRRHTFGSGTRLTVV.